The rows below give T cell receptor beta chains drawn from one sample of a study of shared clonotypes between healthy human individuals. Clones were sequenced by immunoSEQ multiplex PCR, and TCRdb holds only the in-frame ones, with some missing. Found here are around 600,000 clones, less than 98% of them singletons; the top ten hold roughly 0.055%. The sequencing input was naive CD4+ T cells sorted from blood. These receptors all come from a woman younger than 45 in good health. CDR3s include the opening cysteine and the closing phenylalanine or tryptophan. A D gene is named only where the DNA matches it firmly. The size field is filled for only some rows; it gives once, few, many or a size class.

j_call clone_size d_call v_call cdr3_nt cdr3_aa
TRBJ1-3 once NA TRBV7-9 TGTGCCAGCAGCTTCGCATATGCGCAAGGAAACACCATATATTTT CASSFAYAQGNTIYF
TRBJ2-1 NA TRBD2 TRBV7-6 TGTGCCAGCAGCTTAGCGTGGCGGGAGACCTACAATGAGCAGTTCTTC CASSLAWRETYNEQFF
TRBJ1-1 NA TRBD1 TRBV7-9 TGTGCCAGCAGCCCCGGACAGGGTTTCACTGAAGCTTTCTTT CASSPGQGFTEAFF
TRBJ2-2 NA NA TRBV7-2 TGTGCCAGCAGCCGAACGAACACCGGGGAGCTGTTTTTT CASSRTNTGELFF
TRBJ1-1 NA NA TRBV5-1 TGCGCCAGCAGCTTGGTCGCAGACCCTCGGACTGAAGCTTTCTTT CASSLVADPRTEAFF
TRBJ2-7 once TRBD1 TRBV7-9 TGTGCCAGCAGCGGTGACAGGGGGCGATACGAGCAGTACTTC CASSGDRGRYEQYF
TRBJ2-6 NA NA TRBV4-1 TGCGCCAGCAGCCTTACCGGTTGGGACTCTGGGGCCAACGTCCTGACTTTC CASSLTGWDSGANVLTF
TRBJ2-5 NA NA TRBV11-2 TGTGCCAGCAGCTTAGGCCCGCGGGAGACCCAGTACTTC CASSLGPRETQYF
TRBJ2-1 once NA TRBV5-1 TGCGCCAGCAGCTTGTTCGGGGGAAGCAAGTACAATGAGCAGTTCTTC CASSLFGGSKYNEQFF
TRBJ2-7 NA NA TRBV7-9 TGTGCCAGCAGCTGGGAGGACAGATACGAGCAGTACTTC CASSWEDRYEQYF
TRBJ2-2 NA TRBD2 TRBV5-1 TGCGCCAGCAGCTTGGCTTTTAGCGGGAGAGGTTACACCGGGGAGCTGTTTTTT CASSLAFSGRGYTGELFF
TRBJ1-1 NA TRBD1 TRBV7-9 TGTGCCAGCAGCTTTCTTCACAGGGGTGCGAACACTGAAGCTTTCTTT CASSFLHRGANTEAFF
TRBJ1-2 NA NA TRBV18 TGTGCCAGCTCACAGGACAGCGGTCCTAACTATGGCTACACCTTC CASSQDSGPNYGYTF
TRBJ2-7 NA NA TRBV27 TGTGCCAGCAGCATCCGACCGTCCTACGAGCAGTACTTC CASSIRPSYEQYF
TRBJ2-3 NA NA TRBV19 TGTGCCAGTAAAGTGGGGGGAGCAGTAGATACGCAGTATTTT CASKVGGAVDTQYF
TRBJ2-7 NA TRBD1 TRBV5-1 TGCGCCAGCAGCCGAACAGGGGTAGACTACGAGCAGTACTTC CASSRTGVDYEQYF
TRBJ2-1 NA TRBD2 TRBV19 TGTGCCAGTAGTGTGACTAGCGGAAGGTCCTACAATGAGCAGTTCTTC CASSVTSGRSYNEQFF
TRBJ1-5 NA NA TRBV19 TGTGCCAGTAGCATTTTGGATTATAGCAATCAGCCCCAGCATTTT CASSILDYSNQPQHF
TRBJ2-2 NA NA TRBV19 TGTGCCTGTGGACCAACGAACACCGGGGAGCTGTTTTTT CACGPTNTGELFF
TRBJ2-2 once NA TRBV7-9 TGTGCCAGCAGCTTAGGACAGCCGACGAACACCGGGGAGCTGTTTTTT CASSLGQPTNTGELFF
TRBJ1-2 once NA TRBV4-2 TGTGCCAGCAGCCAAGATCGGCGGGCAGCATCCACCTTC CASSQDRRAASTF
TRBJ1-2 NA NA TRBV28 TGTGCCAGCAGTTTTAGGGCAGTGCGAGGCTACACCTTC CASSFRAVRGYTF
TRBJ1-4 NA TRBD1 TRBV27 TGTGCCAGCAGTTTAGGCGGGACAGAGTATGAAAAACTGTTTTTT CASSLGGTEYEKLFF
TRBJ1-5 NA TRBD1 TRBV19 TGTGCCAGTAGCTCGGACAGGGCGGGCAATCAGCCCCAGCATTTT CASSSDRAGNQPQHF
TRBJ1-1 NA NA TRBV2 TGTGCCAGCAGTGGAGTTACGAACACTGAAGCTTTCTTT CASSGVTNTEAFF
TRBJ2-5 NA TRBD2 TRBV5-1 TGCGCCAGCAGCCAAGGACTAGCGGGAGAGACCCAGTACTTC CASSQGLAGETQYF
TRBJ2-7 NA TRBD1 TRBV5-3 TGTGCCAGAAGCTCGGGGGAGGACAGGGCAAGTCGGTACGAGCAGTACTTC CARSSGEDRASRYEQYF
TRBJ2-7 NA NA TRBV27 TGTGCCAGCAGATTCTTCGAGCAGTACTTC CASRFFEQYF
TRBJ1-5 NA TRBD1 TRBV6-1 TGTGCCAGCAGGACAGGGTCTAGGCAGCCCCAGCATTTT CASRTGSRQPQHF